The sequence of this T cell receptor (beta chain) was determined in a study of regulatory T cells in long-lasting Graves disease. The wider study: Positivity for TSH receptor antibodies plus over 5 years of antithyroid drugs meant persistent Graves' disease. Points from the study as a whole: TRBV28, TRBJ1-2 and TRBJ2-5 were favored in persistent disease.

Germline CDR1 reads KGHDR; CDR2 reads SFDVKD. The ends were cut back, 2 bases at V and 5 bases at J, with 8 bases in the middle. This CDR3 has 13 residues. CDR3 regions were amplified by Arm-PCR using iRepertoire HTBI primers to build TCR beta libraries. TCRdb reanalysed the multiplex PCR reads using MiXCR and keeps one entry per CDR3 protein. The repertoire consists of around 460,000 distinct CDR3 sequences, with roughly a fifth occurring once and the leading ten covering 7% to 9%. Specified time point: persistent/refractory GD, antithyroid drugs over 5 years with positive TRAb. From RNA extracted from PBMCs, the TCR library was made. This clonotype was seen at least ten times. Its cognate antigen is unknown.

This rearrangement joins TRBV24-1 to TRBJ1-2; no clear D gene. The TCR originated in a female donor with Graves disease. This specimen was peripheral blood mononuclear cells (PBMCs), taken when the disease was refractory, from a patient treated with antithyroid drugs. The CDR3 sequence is CATSDWGGYGYTF. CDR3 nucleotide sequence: TGTGCCACCAGTGATTGGGGAGGGTATGGCTACACCTTC.